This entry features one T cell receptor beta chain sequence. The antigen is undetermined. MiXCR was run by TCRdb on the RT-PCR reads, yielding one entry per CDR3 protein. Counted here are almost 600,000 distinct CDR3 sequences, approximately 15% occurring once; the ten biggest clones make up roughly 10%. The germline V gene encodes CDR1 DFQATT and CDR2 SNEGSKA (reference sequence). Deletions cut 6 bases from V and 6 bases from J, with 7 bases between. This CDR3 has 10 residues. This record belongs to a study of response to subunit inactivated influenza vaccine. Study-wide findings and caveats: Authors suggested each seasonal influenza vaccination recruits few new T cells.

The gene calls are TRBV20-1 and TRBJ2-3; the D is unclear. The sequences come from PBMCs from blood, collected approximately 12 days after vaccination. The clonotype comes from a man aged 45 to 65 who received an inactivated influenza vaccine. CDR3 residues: CSAWADTQYF. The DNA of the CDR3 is TGCAGTGCGTGGGCCGATACGCAGTATTTT.